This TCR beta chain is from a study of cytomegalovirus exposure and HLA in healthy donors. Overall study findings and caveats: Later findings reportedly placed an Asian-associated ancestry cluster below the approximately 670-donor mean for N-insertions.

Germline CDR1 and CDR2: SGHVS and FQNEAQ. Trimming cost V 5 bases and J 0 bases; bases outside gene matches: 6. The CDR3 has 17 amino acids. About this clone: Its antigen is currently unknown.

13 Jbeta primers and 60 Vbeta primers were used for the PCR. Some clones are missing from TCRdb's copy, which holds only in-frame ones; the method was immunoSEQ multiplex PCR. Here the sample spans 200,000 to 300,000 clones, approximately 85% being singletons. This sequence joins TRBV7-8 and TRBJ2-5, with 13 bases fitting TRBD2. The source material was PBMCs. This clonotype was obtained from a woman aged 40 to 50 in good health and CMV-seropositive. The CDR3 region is CASSISTSGGYQETQYF. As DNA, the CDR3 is TGTGCCAGCAGCATATCGACTAGCGGGGGGTACCAAGAGACCCAGTACTTC.